This TCR beta chain was documented in a study of shared clonotypes between healthy human individuals. Study-level findings and limits: Sharing across four donors was highest in naive CD4 (roughly 5%) and lowest in memory CD8 (roughly 0.4%). Despite large depth, rarefaction showed incomplete sorted-subset sequencing.

Germline CDR1 SNHLY, CDR2 FYNNEI. This CDR3 comprises 11 residues. V gave up 4 bases and J gave up 6 bases, with 7 bases separating them. Assay used: immunoSEQ multiplex PCR; TCRdb lists only in-frame clones, some missing. The sample has 2 million to 2.5 million clones; approximately 95% are singletons. With regard to this clone: Its antigen is unidentified.

The chain joins TRBV2 to TRBJ2-7; D might be TRBD2 (5 bases). Sequencing was done on a sample of naive CD4+ T cells from PBMCs. As for subset: CD45RA+ positively selected. The clonotype comes from a man between 18 and 29 years old in good health. Some clones in this sample may be carry-over from other donors' samples. CDR3 residues: CASSVGGEQYF. In DNA, the CDR3 is TGTGCCAGCAGTGTAGGAGGCGAGCAGTACTTC.